This TCR beta chain appears in the sequencing data of a study of sequential checkpoint blockade in melanoma. Study as a whole: TCRβ was sequenced from DNA of 91 pretreatment tumors. Twenty-two patients had tumor biopsies before treatment and at week 13.

By proportion, this clone is medium-sized. Germline V gene data show CDR1 as MNHGY and CDR2 as SAAAGT. V was clipped by 6 bases and J by 0 bases, with 14 bases between them. The CDR3 has 15 residues. Treatment described: randomized to nivolumab then ipilimumab (arm A) or the reverse (arm B). None of the patients previously received DNA-damaging chemotherapy. The assay was immunoSEQ multiplex PCR, and TCRdb's table has in-frame clones only and misses some. The sample has 2,000 to 3,000 clones, roughly 15% seen once. This TCR was recovered from a human donor with melanoma. This specimen was tumor tissue (inferred from file names), taken from a patient given nivolumab and ipilimumab in sequence. The chain combines TRBV6-8 with TRBJ1-1; D remains ambiguous. CDR3 in DNA: TGTGCCAGCAGACCCTATTCTGACGTGAACACTGAAGCTTTCTTT. Translated: CASRPYSDVNTEAFF.